This T cell receptor beta chain was recovered during a study of blood T cell repertoires in COVID-19. The overall study: The United States, Italy and Spain provided the acute and convalescent COVID-19 samples.

CDR3 size: 14 residues. Losses at the gene ends were 6 bases for V and 2 bases for J; bases not matched to a gene: 4. Germline-derived CDR1 and CDR2 are SNHLY and FYNNEI. The study drew participants aged about 18 to 89 years from around 24 US areas. This clone was recorded a few times. Source study methods: Nucleated cell counts were estimated from reference gene primer amplification. TCRdb's copy holds only in-frame clones and misses some; the assay was immunoSEQ multiplex PCR. V, J and clone size were drawn from that table, and D and trimming were deduced from the DNA. The sample includes roughly 250,000 clones, approximately 86% seen only once; the top ten take about 3.3%.

Material for sequencing was PBMCs or T cells enriched from blood (not recorded which). This receptor was taken from a middle-aged woman with acute COVID-19. The chain combines TRBV2 with TRBJ2-5; 9 bases are a match to TRBD2. In DNA, the CDR3 is TGTGCCAGCAGCTCGACTAGCGGACAAGAGACCCAGTACTTC. Translation gives CASSSTSGQETQYF.